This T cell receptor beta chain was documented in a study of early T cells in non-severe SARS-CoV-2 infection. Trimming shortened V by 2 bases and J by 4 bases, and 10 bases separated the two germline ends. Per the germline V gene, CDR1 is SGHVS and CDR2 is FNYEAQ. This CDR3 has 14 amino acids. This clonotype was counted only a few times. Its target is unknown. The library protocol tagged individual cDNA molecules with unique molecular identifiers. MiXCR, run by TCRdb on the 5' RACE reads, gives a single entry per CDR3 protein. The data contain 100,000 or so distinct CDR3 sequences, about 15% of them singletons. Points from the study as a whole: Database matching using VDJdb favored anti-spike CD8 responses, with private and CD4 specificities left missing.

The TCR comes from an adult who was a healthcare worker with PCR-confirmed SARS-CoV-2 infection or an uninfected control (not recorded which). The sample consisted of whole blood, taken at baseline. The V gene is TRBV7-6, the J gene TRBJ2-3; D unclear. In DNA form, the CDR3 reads TGTGCCAGCAGCTTAAGACTCAACGCAGATACGCAGTATTTT. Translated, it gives CASSLRLNADTQYF.